Following are 2 T cell receptor beta chains from one sample sequenced in a study of blood T cell repertoires in COVID-19. The method was immunoSEQ multiplex PCR; TCRdb's version includes in-frame clones alone and lacks a portion of them. Altogether 200,000 or so clones are present, about four fifths being singletons, with the ten largest covering approximately 2%. The sequenced sample consisted of PBMCs or T cells enriched from blood (not recorded which). These receptors were collected from a man aged 60 to 69 who had recovered from COVID-19.

This clone was recorded a few times. CDR3 loop: CASSDPGHYETQYF. The CDR3 nucleotides are TGTGCCAGCAGTGATCCGGGACATTATGAGACCCAGTACTTC. The gene calls are TRBV6-1 and TRBJ2-5, with D perhaps matching TRBD1 (6 bases). This CDR3 contains 14 residues. Trimming took off 3 bases at V and 5 bases at J, with 13 bases between the two ends. Germline V CDR1 and CDR2: MNHNS, SASEGT.

This clone was found a few times. Other nucleotide sequences in the sample specify the same CDR3. This sequence joins TRBV10-3 and TRBJ1-1, with a tentative D call TRBD1 (5 bases). The CDR3 spans 14 residues. Germline V gives CDR1 ENHRY, CDR2 SYGVKD. V lost 5 bases to trimming and J lost 5 bases, with 15 bases between them. The CDR3 here is CAISTGTEGTEAFF. In DNA, the CDR3 is TGTGCCATCAGTACCGGGACGGAGGGGACTGAAGCTTTCTTT.